The clone carrying this TCR beta chain was counted many times. Its specificity is unknown. Template switching introduced a universal primer site, and the cDNA bore unique molecular identifiers. In TCRdb, the 5' RACE reads were re-called with MiXCR into one record per CDR3 protein. The data contain 300,000 to 350,000 distinct CDR3 sequences, roughly an eighth of them seen just once; the ten biggest clones take up around 7.2%. This sample was taken from a study of identical twins. General study points: While abundant cord blood beta clonotypes carried fewer insertions, memory repertoires showed no such pattern. Weaker excess twin sharing was observed in beta out-of-frame sequences.

Germline loops: CDR1 SGHVS, CDR2 FQNEAQ. Trimming stripped 5 bases from V and 0 bases from J, with 6 bases between. The CDR3 loop spans 13 amino acids. The same data also went into a second study, on yellow fever vaccine responses in identical twins.

This TCR was sampled from a woman aged 18 to 35 in good health. J is TRBJ2-3 and V is TRBV7-8; D gene unclear. Specimen: CD8+ T cells sorted from blood. CDR3 nucleotide sequence: TGTGCCAGCAGCCTTGTTAGCACAGATACGCAGTATTTT. Translating it yields CASSLVSTDTQYF.